These 16 T cell receptor beta chains originate from one sample sequenced in a study of response to subunit inactivated influenza vaccine. TCRdb reprocessed the RT-PCR reads with MiXCR, giving one entry per CDR3 protein. Of more than 700,000 distinct CDR3 sequences in the sample, about 20% were seen once. The input for sequencing was PBMCs from blood, taken roughly 5 days after vaccination. The receptor source for this set is a man aged 45-65 years who received an inactivated influenza vaccine.

This sequence joins TRBV5-6 and TRBJ2-7; D tentatively fits TRBD1 or TRBD2 (5 bases each). V was trimmed by 2 bases and J by 2 bases, leaving 17 bases between them. Germline lookup yields CDR1 SGHDT and CDR2 YYEEEE. The CDR3 is 16 amino acids. In DNA, the CDR3 is TGTGCCAGCAGCTTTATTGAGGGGATGGGCCCCTACGAGCAGTACTTC. Translation gives CASSFIEGMGPYEQYF.

The V gene is TRBV10-3, the J gene TRBJ2-7; 7 bases are shared with TRBD1. Trimming cost V 7 bases and J 0 bases; bases outside gene matches: 3. This CDR3 region has 13 residues. The germline gives CDR1 ENHRY, CDR2 SYGVKD. In nucleotides, the CDR3 is TGTGCCATCACCCGGGACAGCTCCTACGAGCAGTACTTC. This encodes CAITRDSSYEQYF.

The genes are TRBV9 and TRBJ2-3; the match to TRBD1 covers 7 bases. The CDR3 sequence is 16 residues long. Germline assignment: CDR1 SGDLS and CDR2 YYNGEE. V dropped 0 bases and J dropped 2; count of bases not matched to a gene: 6. Here the CDR3 reads CASSVVSQGLTDTQYF. The CDR3 bases are TGTGCCAGCAGCGTAGTCTCACAGGGGCTCACAGATACGCAGTATTTT. The full variable domain, in which reference TRBV9 and TRBJ2-3 provide the parts outside the CDR3, is DSGVTQTPKHLITATGQRVTLRCSPRSGDLSVYWYQQSLDQGLQFLIQYYNGEERAKGNILERFSAQQFPDLHSELNLSSLELGDSALYFCASSVVSQGLTDTQYFGPGTRLTVL.

This clonotype appeared a few times. CDR3 amino acids: CSALLGRGDTQYF. The CDR3 nucleotides read TGCAGTGCCCTCCTGGGGCGGGGAGATACGCAGTATTTT. The chain employs TRBV20-1 and TRBJ2-3, with a tentative D call TRBD2 (6 bases). Per germline, CDR1 DFQATT and CDR2 SNEGSKA (reference sequence). V was pared by 6 bases and J by 5 bases, with 15 bases between. This CDR3 has 13 residues.

This clonotype has a handful of counts. This chain links TRBV7-9 with TRBJ1-3; 7 bases match TRBD1. The CDR3 has 15 residues. The junction had 8 bases not matched to a gene; V was cut back by 2 bases and J by 7 bases. CDR1 and CDR2 (germline): SEHNR, FQNEAQ (reference sequence). CDR3 coding DNA: TGTGCCAGCAGCTTATTAAGGGGGCGAAACAACACCATATATTTT. It codes for CASSLLRGRNNTIYF.

The V and J genes are TRBV20-1 and TRBJ1-2; no definite D call. Trimming shortened V by 6 bases and J by 5 bases, and 13 bases separated the two germline ends. The CDR3 runs to 12 residues. Germline lookup yields CDR1 DFQATT and CDR2 SNEGSKA (reference sequence). The CDR3 loop is CSATDILYGYTF. The CDR3 bases are TGCAGTGCAACAGACATCCTTTATGGCTACACCTTC.

The CDR3 bases are TGTGCCTCCCATAGGGGGCCTAGCGTGGGTGAGCAGTTCTTC. It codes for CASHRGPSVGEQFF. The chain links TRBV28 to TRBJ2-1; weak D call: TRBD1 (7 bases). V was clipped by 11 bases and J by 9 bases, with 23 bases between them. The CDR3 contains 14 residues. CDR1 MDHEN and CDR2 SYDVKM come from the germline V gene.

The chain links TRBV9 to TRBJ2-1; tentatively, D is TRBD2 (5 bases). Germline V lookup: CDR1 SGDLS, CDR2 YYNGEE. CDR3 length: 17 amino acids. V lost 4 bases and J 4 bases, leaving 21 bases between the germline ends. CDR3 nucleotide sequence: TGTGCCAGCAGCCCCTCTGGGTGGAGCGGTAAATACAATGAGCAGTTCTTC. The encoded protein is CASSPSGWSGKYNEQFF.

This clonotype was detected only a few times. The rearrangement uses TRBV2 and TRBJ1-6, with a tentative D call TRBD1 (6 bases). Germline CDR1 SNHLY, CDR2 FYNNEI. The CDR3 is 13 residues long. Trimming removed 8 bases from V and 6 bases from J, with 11 bases in between. The CDR3 loop reads CASGTLSNSPLHF. CDR3 DNA: TGTGCCAGCGGGACACTGAGTAATTCACCCCTCCACTTT.

The gene calls are TRBV7-9 and TRBJ2-5, with 9 bases lining up with TRBD1. The germline gives CDR1 SEHNR, CDR2 FQNEAQ (reference sequence). V was pared by 3 bases and J by 11 bases, with 13 bases of the junction left unmatched. CDR3 length equals 15 residues. The CDR3 nucleotides read TGTGCCAGCAGCTTGGACAGGGGCTATATGGACGCGCAGTACTTC. Encoded protein: CASSLDRGYMDAQYF.

This clonotype was picked up a small number of times. The chain uses TRBV5-1 and TRBJ2-2; D unresolved. Germline CDR1 SGHRS, CDR2 YFSETQ. The CDR3 spans 14 residues. Deletions cut 0 bases from V and 7 bases from J, with 10 bases between. Here the CDR3 DNA reads TGCGCCAGCAGCTTGGTTCTGGGCGGCGGGGAGCTGTTTTTT. This translates into CASSLVLGGGELFF.

The CDR3 DNA reads TGTGCCAGCAGCTTGGAGGCCCCAGGGAGCACAGATACGCAGTATTTT. Translated: CASSLEAPGSTDTQYF. The rearrangement links TRBV5-5 to TRBJ2-3; maybe TRBD1 (5 bases). Germline assignment: CDR1 SGHKS and CDR2 YYEKEE (reference sequence). The CDR3 has 16 amino acids. Trimming took 0 bases from V and 0 from J, leaving 11 bases between them.

For this clonotype: This is likely a read error, given that the CDR3 carries no conserved phenylalanine or tryptophan at its end. V usage is TRBV5-1 and J usage is TRBJ2-5; TRBD1 or TRBD2 may be the D gene (6 bases each). V shed 2 bases and J shed 5 bases, with 10 bases lying between them. CDR1 and CDR2 (germline): SGHRS, YFSETQ. CDR3 length: 13 residues. The CDR3 coding sequence is TGCGCCAGCAGCTTACGGGGGCCGGAGACCCAGTACTCC. Protein: CASSLRGPETQYS.

The chain joins TRBV7-9 to TRBJ1-4; D is uncertain. Trimming left V 0 bases short and J 8 bases short, with 13 bases between. This CDR3 region has 15 residues. Germline assignment: CDR1 SEHNR and CDR2 FQNEAQ (reference sequence). The CDR3 coding sequence is TGTGCCAGCAGCTTAGCGGCGCTCCACGAGGAAAAACTGTTTTTT. Its translation is CASSLAALHEEKLFF.

This clonotype was counted a few times. V is TRBV6-4 and J is TRBJ2-5, with 14 bases aligning to TRBD2. This CDR3 spans 19 amino acids. Germline CDR1 reads MRHNA; CDR2 reads SNTAGT. With 6 bases clipped from V and 0 bases from J, the junction kept 12 bases outside the gene matches. CDR3 region: CASRSRWTSGRRYQETQYF. The CDR3 nucleotides read TGTGCCAGCAGATCCAGGTGGACTAGCGGGAGGCGGTACCAAGAGACCCAGTACTTC.

This clonotype was counted a few times. CDR3 DNA sequence: TGTGCCAGCAGTTTATGGGTTAGCGGGAATCACAGGTCCTGGTTCAATGAGCAGTTCTTC. Translation gives CASSLWVSGNHRSWFNEQFF. This chain joins TRBV28 and TRBJ2-1; 8 bases line up with TRBD2. CDR3 size: 20 residues. Germline V lookup: CDR1 MDHEN, CDR2 SYDVKM. J lost 6 bases, V lost 0 bases, and 19 bases had no gene match.